This T cell receptor beta chain came from a study of tumor-infiltrating lymphocytes in oesophageal squamous cell carcinoma. The CDR3 runs to 12 residues. The germline CDR1 and CDR2 sequences are GTSNPN and SVGIG (reference sequence). Using its own MiXCR run on the PCR reads, TCRdb lists one record per CDR3 protein. Of some 11,000 distinct CDR3 sequences listed, 50% to 55% are singletons. This clonotype was picked up a small number of times. At one end the junction does not follow the germline gene, possibly because of a read error. The chain employs TRBV30 and TRBJ1-6, with a possible D match to TRBD1 (5 bases). Material for sequencing was esophageal tumor tissue. This receptor was obtained from a female donor with esophageal squamous cell carcinoma. The CDR3 protein is CASEGRAFEQYF. In DNA, the CDR3 is TGTGCCTCGGAAGGCAGGGCATTCGAGCAGTACTTT.